This TCR beta chain stems from a study of control samples from healthy donors and cancer patients. Sequenced by immunoSEQ multiplex PCR; TCRdb stores in-frame clones only, minus some. The table records hundreds of thousands of clones, 90% of them present only once. This sequence originates from a man aged 40-50 years with head and neck cancer. The sequenced sample consisted of PBMCs.

The CDR3 region is CASSSLGAGGYTF. CDR3 bases: TGTGCCAGCAGCTCACTAGGGGCAGGGGGCTACACCTTC. The chain employs TRBV7-2 and TRBJ1-2; a possible D gene is TRBD1 (5 bases). With 4 bases removed from V and 8 bases from J, the gap between germline ends came to 14 bases. The CDR3 runs to 13 residues. Germline V gene data show CDR1 as SGHTA and CDR2 as FQGNSA.